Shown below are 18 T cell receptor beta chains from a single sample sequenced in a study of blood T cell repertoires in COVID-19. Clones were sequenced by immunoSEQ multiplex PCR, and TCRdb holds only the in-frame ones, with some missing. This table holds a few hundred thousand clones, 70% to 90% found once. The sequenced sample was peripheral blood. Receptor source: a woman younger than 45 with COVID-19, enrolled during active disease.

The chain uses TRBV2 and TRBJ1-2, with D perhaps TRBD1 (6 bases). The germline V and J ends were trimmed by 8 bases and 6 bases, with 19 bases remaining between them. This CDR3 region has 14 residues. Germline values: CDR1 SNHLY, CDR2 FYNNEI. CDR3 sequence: CASRDEGGGNGYTF. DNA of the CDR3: TGTGCCAGCCGAGACGAGGGAGGGGGTAATGGCTACACCTTC.

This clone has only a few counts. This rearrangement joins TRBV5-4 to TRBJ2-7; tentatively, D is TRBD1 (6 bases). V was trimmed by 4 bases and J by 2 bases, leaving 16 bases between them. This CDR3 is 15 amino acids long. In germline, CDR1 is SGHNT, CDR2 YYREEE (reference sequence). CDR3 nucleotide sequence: TGTGCCAGCAGCCAGGATGGTGGGGGCACCTACGAGCAGTACTTC. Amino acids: CASSQDGGGTYEQYF.

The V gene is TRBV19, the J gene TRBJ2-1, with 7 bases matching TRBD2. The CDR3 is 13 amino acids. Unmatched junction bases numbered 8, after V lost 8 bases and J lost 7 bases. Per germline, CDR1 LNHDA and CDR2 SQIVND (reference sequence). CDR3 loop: CASSRAGINEQFF. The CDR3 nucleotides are TGTGCCAGTTCAAGAGCGGGGATTAATGAGCAGTTCTTC.

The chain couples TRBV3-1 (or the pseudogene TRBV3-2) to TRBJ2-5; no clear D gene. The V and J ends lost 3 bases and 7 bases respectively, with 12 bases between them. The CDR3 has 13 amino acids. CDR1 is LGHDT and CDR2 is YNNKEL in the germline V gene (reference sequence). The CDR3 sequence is CASSQVTRGTQYF. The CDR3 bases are TGTGCCAGCAGCCAGGTAACTCGAGGGACCCAGTACTTC.

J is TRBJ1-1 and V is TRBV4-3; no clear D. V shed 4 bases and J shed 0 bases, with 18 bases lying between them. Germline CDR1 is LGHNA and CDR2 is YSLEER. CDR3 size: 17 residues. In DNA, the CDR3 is TGCGCCAGCAGCCCCCCACGGAGGTCGGGGATGAACACTGAAGCTTTCTTT. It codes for CASSPPRRSGMNTEAFF.

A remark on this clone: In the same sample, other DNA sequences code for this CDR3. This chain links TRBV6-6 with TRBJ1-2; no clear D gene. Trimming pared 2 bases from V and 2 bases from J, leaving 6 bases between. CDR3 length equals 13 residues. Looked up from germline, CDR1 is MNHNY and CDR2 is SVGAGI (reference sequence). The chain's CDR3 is CASSYGGNYGYTF. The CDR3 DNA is TGTGCCAGCAGTTACGGCGGAAACTATGGCTACACCTTC.

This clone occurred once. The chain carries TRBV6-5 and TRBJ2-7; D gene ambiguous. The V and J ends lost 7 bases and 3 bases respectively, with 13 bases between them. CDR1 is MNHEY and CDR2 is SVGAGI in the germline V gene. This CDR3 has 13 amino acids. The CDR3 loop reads CASNGASSYEQYV. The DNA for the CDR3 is TGTGCCAGCAACGGAGCTAGTAGCTACGAGCAGTACGTC.

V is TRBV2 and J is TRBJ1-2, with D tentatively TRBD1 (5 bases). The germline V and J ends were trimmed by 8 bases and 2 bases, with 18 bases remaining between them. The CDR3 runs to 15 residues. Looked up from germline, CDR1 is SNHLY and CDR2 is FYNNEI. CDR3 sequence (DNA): TGTGCCAGCGGGGCCGGCCTGACAGAGAACTATGGCTACACCTTC. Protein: CASGAGLTENYGYTF.

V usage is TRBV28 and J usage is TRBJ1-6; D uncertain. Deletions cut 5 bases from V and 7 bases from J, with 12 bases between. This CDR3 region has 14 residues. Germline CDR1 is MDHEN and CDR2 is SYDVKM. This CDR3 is CASSPWTGNSPLHF. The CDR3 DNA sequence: TGTGCCAGCAGTCCATGGACGGGGAATTCACCCCTCCACTTT.

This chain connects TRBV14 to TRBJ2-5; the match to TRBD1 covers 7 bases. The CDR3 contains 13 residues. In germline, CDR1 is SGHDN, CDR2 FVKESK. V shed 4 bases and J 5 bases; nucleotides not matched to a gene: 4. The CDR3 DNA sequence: TGTGCCAGCAGCCCGACAGGGTTGGAGACCCAGTACTTC. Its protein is CASSPTGLETQYF.

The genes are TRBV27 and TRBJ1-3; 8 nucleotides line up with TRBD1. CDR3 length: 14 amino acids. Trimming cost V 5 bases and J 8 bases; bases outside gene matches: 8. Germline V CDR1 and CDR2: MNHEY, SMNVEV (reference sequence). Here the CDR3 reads CASSPRTGRDTIYF. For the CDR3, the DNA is TGTGCCAGCAGTCCCAGGACAGGGAGGGACACCATATATTTT.

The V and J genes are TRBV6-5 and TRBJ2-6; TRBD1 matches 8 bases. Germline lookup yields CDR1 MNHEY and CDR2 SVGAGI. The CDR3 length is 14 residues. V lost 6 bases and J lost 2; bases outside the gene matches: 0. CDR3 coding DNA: TGTGCCAGCAGGACAGGGGCTGGGGCCAACGTCCTGACTTTC. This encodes CASRTGAGANVLTF.

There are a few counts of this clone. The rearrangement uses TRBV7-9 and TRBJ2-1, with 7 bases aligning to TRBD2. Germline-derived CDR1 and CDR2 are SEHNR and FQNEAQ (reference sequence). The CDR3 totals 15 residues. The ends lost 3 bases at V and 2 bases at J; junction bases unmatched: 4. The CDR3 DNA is TGTGCCAGCAGCTTGCGGGAGTCACCCTACAATGAGCAGTTCTTC. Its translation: CASSLRESPYNEQFF.

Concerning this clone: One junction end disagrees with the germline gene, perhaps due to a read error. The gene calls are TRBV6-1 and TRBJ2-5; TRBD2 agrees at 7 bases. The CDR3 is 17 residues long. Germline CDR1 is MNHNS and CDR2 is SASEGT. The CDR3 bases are TGTGCCCGCAGTGGGGGGGTTACGGGGCTGGGAAGGGAGACCCAGTACTTC. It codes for CARSGGVTGLGRETQYF.

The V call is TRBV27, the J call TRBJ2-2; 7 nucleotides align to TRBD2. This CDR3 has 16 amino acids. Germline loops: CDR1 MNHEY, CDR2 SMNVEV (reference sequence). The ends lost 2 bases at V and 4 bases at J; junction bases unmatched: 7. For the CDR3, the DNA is TGTGCCAGCAGTTTAGGGGGGGAATTGGGCACCGGGGAGCTGTTTTTT. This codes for CASSLGGELGTGELFF.

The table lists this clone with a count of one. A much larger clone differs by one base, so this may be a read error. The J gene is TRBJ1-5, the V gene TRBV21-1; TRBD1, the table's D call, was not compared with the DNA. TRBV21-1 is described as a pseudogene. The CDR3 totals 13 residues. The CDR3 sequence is CASRGQGNQPQHF. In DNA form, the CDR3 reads TGTGCCAGCAGAGGACAGGGGAATCAGCCCCAGCATTTT.

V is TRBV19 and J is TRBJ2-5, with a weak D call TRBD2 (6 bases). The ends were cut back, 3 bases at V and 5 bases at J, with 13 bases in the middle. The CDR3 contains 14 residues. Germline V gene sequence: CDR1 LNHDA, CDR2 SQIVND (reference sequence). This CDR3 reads CASSISGDWETQYF. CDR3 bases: TGTGCCAGTAGTATTTCTGGGGACTGGGAGACCCAGTACTTC. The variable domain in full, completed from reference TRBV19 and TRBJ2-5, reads DGGITQSPKYLFRKEGQNVTLSCEQNLNHDAMYWYRQDPGQGLRLIYYSQIVNDFQKGDIAEGYSVSREKKESFPLTVTSAQKNPTAFYLCASSISGDWETQYFGPGTRLLVL.

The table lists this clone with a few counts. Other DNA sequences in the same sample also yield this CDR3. The CDR3 reads CASSLGQGTDTQYF. The DNA of the CDR3 is TGTGCCAGCAGCTTGGGACAGGGTACAGATACGCAGTATTTT. This rearrangement joins TRBV7-2 to TRBJ2-3; 9 positions match TRBD1. V lost 3 bases to trimming and J lost 3 bases; unmatched junction nucleotides: 1. This CDR3 contains 14 residues. In germline, CDR1 is SGHTA, CDR2 FQGNSA.